The present entry profiles one TCR beta chain with its context. Antigen: not known. Sequencing used immunoSEQ multiplex PCR; TCRdb keeps in-frame clones, though not all of them. In the table there are about 10,000 clones, 86% of which are singletons. This entry comes from a study of OX40 agonist ivuxolimab in advanced cancers. On the study more broadly: Dose-escalation patients' cancers were hepatocellular carcinoma, melanoma, renal cell or head and neck cancer. The eligibility criteria allowed prior anti-PD-1, anti-PD-L1 or anti-CTLA-4 therapy, and around 40% had some.

Regarding the study as a whole: CD8+ T cells were the subset that, on average, had more expanded clones than CD4+. No determination was made of the antigen specificity of the expanded peripheral T cells.

This CDR3 contains 14 residues. Germline assignment: CDR1 PRHDT and CDR2 FYEKMQ (reference sequence). After removal of 4 bases from V and 4 bases from J, the junction contained 5 bases not matched to a gene. The chain joins TRBV13 to TRBJ2-3; 7 positions match TRBD2. This clonotype was sampled from an adult with an advanced solid tumor such as melanoma, head and neck, liver or kidney cancer. The source was CD4+ or CD8+ T cells sorted from blood, collected in a trial of the OX40 agonist ivuxolimab. This CDR3 is CASSSLAVPDTQYF. CDR3 DNA: TGTGCCAGCAGCTCCCTAGCGGTTCCAGATACGCAGTATTTT.